This T cell receptor beta chain was sequenced during a study of neoadjuvant anti-PD-1 for oral cavity cancer. Whole-study context: Around day 43, patients without progression received a fourth nivolumab dose before surgery. Study results and limitations: Each response group had just a few patients in TCR analyses.

The time point is: after neoadjuvant nivolumab, at surgical resection. No culture or expansion preceded analysis of these blood cells. In regard to this clone: Its matching antigen is unknown.

Profiling relied on immunoSEQ multiplex PCR, and the TCRdb table lists in-frame clones only, not all of them. The sample contains around 68,000 clones, roughly 90% of which appear only once. Germline loops: CDR1 SGHAT, CDR2 FQNNGV. Deletions cut 2 bases from V and 3 bases from J, with 17 bases between. The CDR3 length is 16 residues. Here the sequenced sample was PBMCs, taken after nivolumab (anti-PD-1) treatment. The chain has TRBV11-2 and TRBJ2-7; D gene unclear. This TCR was sampled from a person aged 35-79 years with oral cavity squamous cell carcinoma. This chain's CDR3 is CASSLLYPRKGYEQYF. In nucleotides, the CDR3 is TGTGCCAGCAGCTTATTGTACCCCCGTAAAGGCTACGAGCAGTACTTC.